Below are 8 T cell receptor beta chains sequenced from a single sample in a study of blood T cells in healthy people across ages (dated by TCRdb to between 2014 and 2017). Library generation was performed with 5' RACE. The run used an Illumina HiSeq 2500. A second PCR of roughly 7 to 11 cycles was performed with a sample-barcoded 5' primer and a J-beta primer mix. TCRdb trimmed the raw reads at Q25, called clones with MiXCR and kept productive beta chains. Every entry covers one CDR3 protein and lists the most common genes and DNA from its rows. The sample yields 800,000 to 900,000 distinct CDR3 sequences; about 59% were counted once. The top ten hold about 30% of the sample. The sample was blood. These receptors were obtained from a young man in good health.

About this clonotype: The conserved phenylalanine or tryptophan normally closing the CDR3 is absent here, so this likely arose from a read error. V and J are TRBV20-1 and TRBJ2-7, with D perhaps given as TRBD1 or TRBD2 (5 bases each). Per the germline V gene, CDR1 is DFQATT and CDR2 is SNEGSKA (reference sequence). Trimming cost V 7 bases and J 3 bases, with 22 bases left between them. The CDR3 contains 15 residues. This CDR3 is CSVTRTGTDFYEQYI. CDR3 nucleotide sequence: TGCAGTGTGACCCGTACCGGGACCGACTTCTACGAGCAGTACATC.

The chain carries TRBV20-1 and TRBJ2-3; perhaps TRBD1 as D (6 bases). The CDR3 has 17 amino acids. Trimming took 4 bases from V and 2 from J, leaving 22 bases between them. The germline gives CDR1 DFQATT, CDR2 SNEGSKA (reference sequence). The CDR3 DNA follows: TGCAGTGCTACCCGCGGCGGCACAGGGTTCTTCACAGATACGCAGTATTTT. Residues: CSATRGGTGFFTDTQYF.

The rearrangement links TRBV7-3 to TRBJ2-6, with D unclear. Germline assignment: CDR1 SGHTA and CDR2 FQGTGA. V shed 4 bases and J shed 0 bases, with 4 bases lying between them. The CDR3 has 14 residues. CDR3 residues: CASSSDSGANVLTF. DNA for the CDR3: TGTGCCAGCAGCTCCGACTCTGGGGCCAACGTCCTGACTTTC.

The chain uses TRBV5-6 and TRBJ2-5; D not resolved. The V gene's germline CDR1 is SGHDT and CDR2 YYEEEE. Trimming cost V 3 bases and J 2 bases, with 8 bases left between them. This CDR3 region has 13 residues. The CDR3 sequence: CASSSYTQETQYF. CDR3 nucleotides: TGTGCCAGCAGCTCCTACACGCAAGAGACCCAGTACTTC.

The chain joins TRBV27 to TRBJ2-1; D remains unclear. The J call could be wrong; TRBJ2-7 is a better fit for the DNA end. This CDR3 contains 14 residues. Germline CDR1 and CDR2: MNHEY and SMNVEV (reference sequence). The CDR3 here is CASSKWSSYNEQYF. The CDR3 DNA is TGTGCCAGCAGTAAATGGAGCTCCTACAATGAGCAGTACTTC.

The chain joins TRBV12-1 to TRBJ2-1; TRBD2, the table's D call, lacks a check against the DNA. TRBV12-1 is marked as a pseudogene. This CDR3 is 16 amino acids long. CDR3 sequence: CASSFALAGAYNEQFF. In DNA form, the CDR3 reads TGTGCCAGCAGCTTTGCACTAGCGGGGGCCTACAATGAGCAGTTCTTC.

The V call is TRBV10-3, the J call TRBJ2-1, with 13 bases lining up with TRBD2. Germline V gene lookup returns CDR1 ENHRY and CDR2 SYGVKD. The J segment lost 5 bases and the V segment lost 2 bases, leaving 6 bases of the junction unmatched. The CDR3 totals 17 residues. This chain's CDR3 is CAISERGGTSGNNEQFF. For the CDR3, the DNA is TGTGCCATCAGTGAGAGGGGGGGGACTAGCGGGAACAATGAGCAGTTCTTC.

This chain joins TRBV11-2 and TRBJ2-5; 8 nucleotides agree with TRBD1. The end of the DNA aligns better with TRBJ2-7, so the J call may be wrong. There are 15 residues in the CDR3. Germline assignment: CDR1 SGHAT and CDR2 FQNNGV. CDR3 loop: CASSLVQGGEGEQYF. The CDR3 DNA is TGTGCCAGCAGCTTAGTACAGGGGGGCGAAGGCGAGCAGTACTTC.